Following are 23 T cell receptor beta chains from one sample sequenced in a study of naive and memory T cell subsets. Both TRBC1 and TRBC2 were covered by a beta constant-region primer of two equimolar oligonucleotides. Ligated cDNA was amplified by four rounds of PCR with nested alpha and beta constant-region primers and SP2. In TCRdb, the UMI-ligation and nested PCR reads were re-called with MiXCR into one record per CDR3 protein. The top ten clones hold 1.2% of a sample with tens of thousands of distinct CDR3 sequences, 9% to 9.5% of them seen once. What was sequenced was naive CD8+ T cells from blood. These receptors were obtained from a human donor in good health.

The chain is built from TRBV9 and TRBJ2-3, with a tentative D call TRBD2 (5 bases). This CDR3 has 15 amino acids. With 4 bases removed from V and 2 bases from J, the gap between germline ends came to 14 bases. Germline CDR1 is SGDLS and CDR2 is YYNGEE. The CDR3 sequence: CASSLGLANTDTQYF. As DNA, the CDR3 is TGTGCCAGCAGCCTTGGGCTAGCCAACACAGATACGCAGTATTTT.

In its sample, this clonotype was seen a few times. The rearrangement links TRBV7-2 to TRBJ2-3, with TRBD2 matching over 7 bases. The germline V gene encodes CDR1 SGHTA and CDR2 FQGNSA. CDR3 length equals 16 residues. Trimming took 3 bases from V and 0 from J; bases not matched to a gene: 6. DNA for the CDR3: TGTGCCAGCAGCTTGGGCGGGAGATGGAGCACAGATACGCAGTATTTT. Translating it yields CASSLGGRWSTDTQYF. Using reference TRBV7-2 and TRBJ2-3 for the parts outside the CDR3, the full variable domain is GAGVSQSPSNKVTEKGKDVELRCDPISGHTALYWYRQSLGQGLEFLIYFQGNSAPDKSGLPSDRFSAERTGGSVSTLTIQRTQQEDSAVYLCASSLGGRWSTDTQYFGPGTRLTVL.

This chain connects TRBV24-1 to TRBJ2-1; D perhaps matches TRBD2 (6 bases). Germline-derived CDR1 and CDR2 are KGHDR and SFDVKD. The germline V and J ends were trimmed by 3 bases and 5 bases, with 16 bases remaining between them. The CDR3 is made up of 16 amino acids. The CDR3 coding sequence is TGTGCCACCAGTGATCCGAGCGGGCCCGGGGACAATGAGCAGTTCTTC. It yields the protein CATSDPSGPGDNEQFF.

This clonotype has a count of ten or more. This chain joins TRBV5-1 and TRBJ2-2, with 8 bases lining up with TRBD1. Looked up from germline, CDR1 is SGHRS and CDR2 is YFSETQ. The V gene end was trimmed by 5 bases and the J gene end by 15 bases; junction bases not matched to a gene: 15. The CDR3 spans 14 residues. The CDR3 DNA follows: TGCGCCAGCAGTCCGGACAGGGCGAAGCCCGAGGTGTTTTTT. Encoded protein: CASSPDRAKPEVFF. The whole variable domain, filled in from reference TRBV5-1 and TRBJ2-2, reads KAGVTQTPRYLIKTRGQQVTLSCSPISGHRSVSWYQQTPGQGLQFLFEYFSETQRNKGNFPGRFSGRQFSNSRSEMNVSTLELGDSALYLCASSPDRAKPEVFFGEGSRLTVL.

This clonotype appeared a few times. V usage is TRBV24-1 and J usage is TRBJ2-2, with 9 bases matching TRBD1. J gave up 5 bases and V 5 bases, and 2 bases lay outside the gene matches. CDR1 is KGHDR and CDR2 is SFDVKD in the germline V gene. The CDR3 contains 14 residues. The DNA of the CDR3 is TGTGCCACCAGTGGGACAGGGGTAACCGGGGAGCTGTTTTTT. Protein product: CATSGTGVTGELFF.

This clonotype was detected a few times. The chain couples TRBV5-4 to TRBJ2-5, with TRBD2 matching 10 bases. Germline assignment: CDR1 SGHNT and CDR2 YYREEE (reference sequence). V lost 3 bases to trimming and J lost 1 base; unmatched junction nucleotides: 6. There are 16 residues in the CDR3. The CDR3 nucleotides read TGTGCCAGCAGCTCCGGACTAGCGGATCTCCAAGAGACCCAGTACTTC. Amino acids: CASSSGLADLQETQYF.

This clonotype was counted between two and nine times. The chain's CDR3 is CASSFVFGAGEAFF. CDR3 nucleotides: TGTGCCAGCAGTTTCGTATTTGGGGCGGGAGAAGCTTTCTTT. The chain carries TRBV27 and TRBJ1-1, with D possibly TRBD1 on 5 matching bases. CDR1 is MNHEY, CDR2 SMNVEV, per germline (reference sequence). The CDR3 totals 14 residues. The germline V and J ends were trimmed by 3 bases and 8 bases, with 16 bases remaining between them.

This clonotype occurred many times. The chain joins TRBV11-2 to TRBJ1-2; TRBD1 is a possible D gene (5 bases). V dropped 5 bases and J dropped 6 bases, with 13 bases sitting between them. The CDR3 totals 13 residues. CDR1 SGHAT and CDR2 FQNNGV come from the germline V gene. The CDR3 sequence is CASSLTRVDGYTF. The CDR3 coding sequence is TGTGCCAGCAGCCTCACCAGGGTTGATGGCTACACCTTC.

This clonotype was observed a few times. The gene calls are TRBV7-9 and TRBJ2-7, with D hard to call. The CDR3 loop spans 13 amino acids. The germline CDR1 and CDR2 sequences are SEHNR and FQNEAQ (reference sequence). V gave up 1 base and J gave up 4 bases, with 8 bases separating them. CDR3 sequence reads: CASSLGSPYEQYF. The CDR3 DNA follows: TGTGCCAGCAGCTTAGGGTCCCCTTACGAGCAGTACTTC. The whole variable domain, remainder taken from reference TRBV7-9 and TRBJ2-7, is DTGVSQNPRHKITKRGQNVTFRCDPISEHNRLYWYRQTLGQGPEFLTYFQNEAQLEKSRLLSDRFSAERPKGSFSTLEIQRTEQGDSAMYLCASSLGSPYEQYFGPGTRLTVT.

The CDR3 DNA is TGCGCCAGCAGCCAAGACGGGGGAGACTCCTACAATGAGCAGTTCTTC. Residues: CASSQDGGDSYNEQFF. This rearrangement joins TRBV4-3 to TRBJ2-1; D is perhaps TRBD2 (6 bases). The CDR3 runs 16 residues. CDR1 and CDR2 (germline): LGHNA, YSLEER. V shed 0 bases and J shed 0 bases, with 9 bases lying between them.

This clonotype was seen a few times. CDR3 sequence: CSAPRVLAGGPPGELFF. In DNA form, the CDR3 reads TGCAGTGCCCCCCGGGTGCTAGCGGGAGGGCCGCCCGGGGAGCTGTTTTTT. This chain links TRBV20-1 with TRBJ2-2; 12 bases fit TRBD2. The CDR3 runs 17 residues. Trimming took 6 bases from V and 6 from J; bases not matched to a gene: 14. CDR1 is DFQATT and CDR2 is SNEGSKA in the germline V gene (reference sequence).

The sample holds a few counts of this clonotype. The V and J genes are TRBV10-3 and TRBJ1-2; D remains unclear. CDR1 and CDR2 from the germline V gene are ENHRY and SYGVKD. This CDR3 spans 15 amino acids. V dropped 0 bases and J dropped 0 bases, with 8 bases sitting between them. The CDR3 region is CAISESSSANYGYTF. CDR3 bases: TGTGCCATCAGTGAGTCGTCCAGCGCTAACTATGGCTACACCTTC.

This clonotype was detected ten times or more. The chain has TRBV2 and TRBJ2-3; maybe TRBD1 (5 bases). The CDR3 runs to 13 residues. With 8 bases removed from V and 3 bases from J, the gap between germline ends came to 12 bases. The V gene's germline CDR1 is SNHLY and CDR2 FYNNEI. CDR3 in amino acids: CASDGQGTDTQYF. The CDR3 DNA reads as TGTGCCAGCGACGGCCAGGGAACAGATACGCAGTATTTT.

This clonotype was detected ten times or more. The V and J genes are TRBV6-5 and TRBJ1-2, with TRBD1 as a possible D gene (6 bases). Between the trimmed V and J ends, which lost 4 bases and 0 bases, there was a span of 15 bases. In germline, CDR1 is MNHEY, CDR2 SVGAGI. This CDR3 comprises 16 residues. CDR3 in DNA: TGTGCCAGCAGTTTCTACGACAGGAGCTCTAACTATGGCTACACCTTC. Its translation is CASSFYDRSSNYGYTF.

This clonotype appeared many times. This chain uses TRBV27 with TRBJ1-1, with D perhaps matching TRBD1 (5 bases). Trimming removed 7 bases from V and 0 bases from J, with 12 bases in between. The germline V gene has CDR1 MNHEY and CDR2 SMNVEV (reference sequence). The CDR3 covers 14 residues. The CDR3 DNA follows: TGTGCCAGCACCTCGACAGTAATGAACACTGAAGCTTTCTTT. Translation: CASTSTVMNTEAFF.

This clonotype was picked up many times. J is TRBJ2-3 and V is TRBV10-1; D is uncertain. Trimming stripped 8 bases from V and 2 bases from J, with 14 bases between. The CDR3 is 14 residues long. The germline V gene has CDR1 WNHNN and CDR2 SYGVQD (reference sequence). CDR3 in amino acids: CASSVVRHTDTQYF. The CDR3 DNA reads as TGCGCCAGCTCCGTAGTGAGGCACACAGATACGCAGTATTTT.

There are many counts of this clonotype. The CDR3 here is CSVTDRVSGANVLTF. Written as DNA, the CDR3 is TGCAGCGTTACCGACAGGGTCTCTGGGGCCAACGTCCTGACTTTC. V is TRBV29-1 and J is TRBJ2-6, with 7 bases aligning to TRBD1. The length of the CDR3 is 15 residues. Germline trimming cut 5 bases from V and 0 bases from J; bases unmatched to any gene: 4. In germline, CDR1 is SQVTM, CDR2 ANQGSEA.

The chain employs TRBV5-8 and TRBJ1-1, with D hard to call. Germline CDR1 reads SGHTS; CDR2 reads YDEGEE. This CDR3 is built from 15 residues. V was clipped by 5 bases and J by 2 bases, with 16 bases between them. In nucleotides, the CDR3 is TGTGCCAGCAGTTGGAGGGTCCGGTCTAACACTGAAGCTTTCTTT. Protein: CASSWRVRSNTEAFF.

This clonotype turned up a few times. The chain joins TRBV7-6 to TRBJ2-3; D assignment may be TRBD1 or TRBD2 (6 bases each). CDR1 and CDR2 (germline): SGHVS, FNYEAQ. The CDR3 consists of 14 residues. V was pared by 5 bases and J by 4 bases, with 13 bases between. CDR3 sequence reads: CASSLGGGPDTQYF. The CDR3 region has the DNA TGTGCCAGCAGCCTCGGGGGCGGGCCAGATACGCAGTATTTT.

The chain is built from TRBV6-9 and TRBJ1-4; the match to TRBD1 covers 10 bases. This CDR3 contains 16 residues. The ends lost 11 bases at V and 1 base at J; junction bases unmatched: 10. Germline V lookup: CDR1 MNHGY, CDR2 SVAAGI. The DNA for the CDR3 is TGTGCCCCGGACAGGGGGGATCGACGAACTAATGAAAAACTGTTTTTT. Translating gives CAPDRGDRRTNEKLFF.

V and J are TRBV6-5 and TRBJ2-7; D is unresolved. Trimming stripped 2 bases from V and 5 bases from J, with 10 bases between. This CDR3 comprises 13 residues. Germline V gives CDR1 MNHEY, CDR2 SVGAGI. The CDR3 nucleotides read TGTGCCAGCAGTTACGCCGCGTTTAACGAGCAGTACTTC. Its translation: CASSYAAFNEQYF.

This clonotype was detected only a few times. The gene calls are TRBV6-1 and TRBJ2-7; 8 positions match TRBD1. The germline gives CDR1 MNHNS, CDR2 SASEGT. CDR3 length equals 15 residues. Trimming cost V 1 base and J 2 bases; bases outside gene matches: 4. The CDR3 DNA reads TGTGCCAGCAGTGAAGAAGGGACAGGAGCCTACGAGCAGTACTTC. This encodes CASSEEGTGAYEQYF.

This clonotype was picked up a small number of times. The chain recombines TRBV5-5 with TRBJ2-5; TRBD1 might be the D (5 bases). CDR1 and CDR2 (germline): SGHKS, YYEKEE (reference sequence). The CDR3 has 16 residues. V was cut by 4 bases and J by 2 bases, with 18 bases left in between. CDR3 region: CASSRLERGPQETQYF. Here the CDR3 DNA reads TGTGCCAGCAGCCGCTTAGAAAGGGGTCCTCAAGAGACCCAGTACTTC.